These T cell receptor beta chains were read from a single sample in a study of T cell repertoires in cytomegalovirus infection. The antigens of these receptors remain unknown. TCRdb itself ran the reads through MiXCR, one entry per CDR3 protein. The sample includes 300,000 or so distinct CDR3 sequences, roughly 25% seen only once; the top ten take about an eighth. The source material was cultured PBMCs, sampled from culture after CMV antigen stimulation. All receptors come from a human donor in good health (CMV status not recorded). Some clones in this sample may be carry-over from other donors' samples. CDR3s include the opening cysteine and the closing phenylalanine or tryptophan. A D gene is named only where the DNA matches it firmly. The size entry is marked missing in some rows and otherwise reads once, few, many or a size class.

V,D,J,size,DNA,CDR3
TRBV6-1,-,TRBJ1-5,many,TGTGCCAGCAGTCCAGGACTCACGGCGGGGCGCAATCAGCCCCAGCATTTT,CASSPGLTAGRNQPQHF
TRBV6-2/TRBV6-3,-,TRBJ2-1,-,TGTGCCAGCAGTCACGTCATGGGTAATGAGCAGTTCTTC,CASSHVMGNEQFF
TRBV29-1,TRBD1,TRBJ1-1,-,TGCAGTGCCAGGGGGCAACCGAACACTGAAGCTTTCTTT,CSARGQPNTEAFF
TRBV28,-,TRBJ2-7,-,TGTGCCAGCAGTTTATTGGGCAGGGTAACCCACGAGCAGTACTTC,CASSLLGRVTHEQYF
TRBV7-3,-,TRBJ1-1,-,TGTGCCAGCAGAGGGTCCATGAACACTGAAGCTTTCTTT,CASRGSMNTEAFF
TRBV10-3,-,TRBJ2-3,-,TGTGCCATCCTAAACTCGCACGCAGCAGATACGCAGTATTTT,CAILNSHAADTQYF
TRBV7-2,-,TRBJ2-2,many,TGTGCCAGCAGCTTGGATACCGGGGAGCTGTTTTTT,CASSLDTGELFF
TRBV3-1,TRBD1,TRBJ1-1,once,TGTGCCAGCAGCCCTCCCCGGACAGGCCATGCCAAAGCTTTCTTT,CASSPPRTGHAKAFF
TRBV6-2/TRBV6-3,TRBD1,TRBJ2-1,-,TGTGCCAGCAGCTGGGACAGGGGTACCTACAATGAGCAGTTCTTC,CASSWDRGTYNEQFF
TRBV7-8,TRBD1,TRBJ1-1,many,TGTGCCAGCAGCCTGGGACAGGGGCCCAACACTGAAGCTTTCTTT,CASSLGQGPNTEAFF
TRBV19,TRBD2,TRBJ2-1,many,TGTGCCAGTAGTATTTATCTAGCGGGTATCAATGAGCAGTTCTTC,CASSIYLAGINEQFF
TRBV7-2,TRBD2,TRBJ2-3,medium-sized,TGTGCCAGCAGACCAGATATAGCGGGAGCCAGCACAGATACGCAGTATTTT,CASRPDIAGASTDTQYF
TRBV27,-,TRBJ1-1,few,TGTGCCAGCAGTTTATCGGCAGCCACTGAAGCTTTCTTT,CASSLSAATEAFF
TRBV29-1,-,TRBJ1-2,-,TGCAGCCACAGGGTTAACTATGGCTACACCTTC,CSHRVNYGYTF
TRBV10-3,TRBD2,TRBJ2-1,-,TGTGCCATCAGGGGGACTAGCGGGAGGTACCCCTACAATGAGCAGTTCTTC,CAIRGTSGRYPYNEQFF
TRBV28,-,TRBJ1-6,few,TGTGCCAGCAGTTTTCTCCGGGATAATTCACCCCTCCACTTT,CASSFLRDNSPLHF
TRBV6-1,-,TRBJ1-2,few,TGTGCCAACTTCAGGGGATCTGACTATGGCTACACCTTC,CANFRGSDYGYTF